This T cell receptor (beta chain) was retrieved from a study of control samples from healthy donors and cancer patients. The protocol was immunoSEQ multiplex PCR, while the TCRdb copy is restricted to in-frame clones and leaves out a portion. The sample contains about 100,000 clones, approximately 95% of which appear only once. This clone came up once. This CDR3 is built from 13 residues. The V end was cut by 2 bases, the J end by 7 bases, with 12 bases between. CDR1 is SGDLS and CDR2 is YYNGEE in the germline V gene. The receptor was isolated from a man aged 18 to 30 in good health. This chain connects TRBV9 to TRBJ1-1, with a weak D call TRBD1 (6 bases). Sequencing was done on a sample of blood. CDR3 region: CASSVPGQNEAFF. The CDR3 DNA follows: TGTGCCAGCAGCGTTCCCGGACAGAATGAAGCTTTCTTT. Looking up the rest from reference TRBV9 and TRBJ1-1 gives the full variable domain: DSGVTQTPKHLITATGQRVTLRCSPRSGDLSVYWYQQSLDQGLQFLIQYYNGEERAKGNILERFSAQQFPDLHSELNLSSLELGDSALYFCASSVPGQNEAFFGQGTRLTVV.